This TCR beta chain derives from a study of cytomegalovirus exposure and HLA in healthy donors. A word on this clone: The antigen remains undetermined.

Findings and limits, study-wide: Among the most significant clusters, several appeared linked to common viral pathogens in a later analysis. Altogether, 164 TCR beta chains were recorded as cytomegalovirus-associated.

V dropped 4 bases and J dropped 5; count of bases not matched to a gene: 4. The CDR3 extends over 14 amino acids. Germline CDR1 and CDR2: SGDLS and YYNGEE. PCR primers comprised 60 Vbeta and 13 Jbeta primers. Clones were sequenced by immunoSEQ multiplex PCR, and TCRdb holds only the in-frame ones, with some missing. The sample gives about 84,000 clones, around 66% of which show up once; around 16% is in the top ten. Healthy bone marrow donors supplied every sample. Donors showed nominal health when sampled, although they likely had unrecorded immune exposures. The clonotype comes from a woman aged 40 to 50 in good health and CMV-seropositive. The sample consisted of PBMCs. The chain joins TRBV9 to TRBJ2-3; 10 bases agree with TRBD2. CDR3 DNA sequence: TGTGCCAGCAGCTCTAGCGGGAGTCGAGATACGCAGTATTTT. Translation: CASSSSGSRDTQYF.